One and the same sample provided the 32 T cell receptor beta chains below, sequenced in a study of blood T cell repertoires in COVID-19. TCRdb's table, derived via immunoSEQ multiplex PCR, lists solely in-frame clones and lacks some. The sample yields around 26,000 clones, about 91% seen once. The material sequenced was peripheral blood. These receptors all come from a man aged 65-85 years with active COVID-19.

The V and J genes are TRBV15 and TRBJ2-5; D unclear. Germline-derived CDR1 and CDR2 are LNHNV and YYDKDF (reference sequence). This CDR3 contains 15 residues. V lost 0 bases, J lost 5 bases, and 13 bases lay in between. CDR3 loop: CATSRDPGFAETQYF. In DNA, the CDR3 is TGTGCCACCAGCAGAGATCCGGGTTTTGCTGAGACCCAGTACTTC.

V is TRBV7-2 and J is TRBJ2-2; 8 bases fit TRBD1. Germline V gene sequence: CDR1 SGHTA, CDR2 FQGNSA. The trim removed 6 bases at V and 5 bases at J, leaving 5 bases unmatched. This CDR3 spans 14 amino acids. This CDR3 is CASRTGQGTGELFF. The CDR3 nucleotides are TGTGCCAGCAGAACCGGACAGGGTACCGGGGAGCTGTTTTTT.

V and J are TRBV5-1 and TRBJ1-1; no clear D. Trimming took off 3 bases at V and 2 bases at J, with 17 bases between the two ends. Germline CDR1 reads SGHRS; CDR2 reads YFSETQ. The CDR3 loop spans 16 amino acids. The DNA of the CDR3 is TGCGCCAGCAGCTCCTCACCCCAGAGACAAAACACTGAAGCTTTCTTT. This encodes CASSSSPQRQNTEAFF.

This rearrangement joins TRBV19 to TRBJ2-3, with 11 bases identical to TRBD2. There are 15 residues in the CDR3. Germline CDR1 and CDR2: LNHDA and SQIVND (reference sequence). J lost 2 bases, V lost 9 bases, and 7 bases had no gene match. The chain's CDR3 is CASLPSGRFTDTQYF. The DNA of the CDR3 is TGTGCCAGCCTCCCTAGCGGGAGGTTCACAGATACGCAGTATTTT.

Here the CDR3 DNA reads TGCGCCAGCAGCCAAGATACCGGGACAGGGGGCGGGGAGACCCAGTACTTC. This codes for CASSQDTGTGGGETQYF. This rearrangement joins TRBV4-3 to TRBJ2-5; 12 bases map to TRBD1. The CDR3 runs to 17 residues. Germline CDR1 is LGHNA and CDR2 is YSLEER. Trimming took 0 bases from V and 5 from J; bases not matched to a gene: 7.

The rearrangement links TRBV27 to TRBJ2-1; 8 nucleotides match TRBD2. CDR1 and CDR2 from the germline V gene are MNHEY and SMNVEV (reference sequence). The CDR3 has 16 residues. V lost 4 bases to trimming and J lost 7 bases; unmatched junction nucleotides: 12. The CDR3 sequence: CASSSVHSGIGNEQFF. DNA of the CDR3: TGTGCCAGCAGTTCCGTACATAGCGGGATAGGGAATGAGCAGTTCTTC.

V is TRBV5-8 and J is TRBJ2-7; 12 bases are a match to TRBD2. The CDR3 totals 15 residues. J gave up 5 bases and V 0 bases, and 3 bases lay outside the gene matches. Germline loops: CDR1 SGHTS, CDR2 YDEGEE. CDR3 coding DNA: TGTGCCAGCAGCTTGGTGGGACTAGCGGGCGACGAGCAGTACTTC. Residues: CASSLVGLAGDEQYF.

This clone was seen more than once but under ten times. This chain uses TRBV19 with TRBJ2-7, with a tentative D call TRBD1 (6 bases). The CDR3 is 15 amino acids. The germline V gene encodes CDR1 LNHDA and CDR2 SQIVND (reference sequence). V lost 2 bases and J lost 1, with 12 bases in between. This CDR3 reads CASSILQGSSYEQYF. The CDR3 nucleotides are TGTGCCAGTAGTATACTTCAGGGGTCATCCTACGAGCAGTACTTC.

The V call is TRBV7-8, the J call TRBJ2-3; TRBD2 agrees at 7 bases. The CDR3 spans 15 residues. The trim removed 1 base at V and 7 bases at J, leaving 8 bases unmatched. Germline V gives CDR1 SGHVS, CDR2 FQNEAQ. CDR3 sequence reads: CASSLGASGFYTQYF. The CDR3 DNA reads as TGTGCCAGCAGCTTAGGGGCTAGCGGCTTCTATACGCAGTATTTT.

CDR3 amino acids: CASSMRREGRYF. DNA for the CDR3: TGTGCCAGTAGTATGAGGCGGGAGGGCCGGTATTTT. The chain has TRBV19 and TRBJ2-3; 9 nucleotides align to TRBD2. Trimming at V came to 3 bases and at J to 14 bases, leaving 6 bases not matched to a gene. This CDR3 is built from 12 residues. CDR1 and CDR2 (germline): LNHDA, SQIVND (reference sequence).

In this sample, this clone turned up once. The chain uses TRBV10-2 and TRBJ2-5, with TRBD2 matching over 10 bases. CDR1 is WSHSY and CDR2 is SAAADI in the germline V gene. Losses at the gene ends were 10 bases for V and 4 bases for J; bases not matched to a gene: 9. The CDR3 is 14 amino acids. CDR3 nucleotides: TGCGCCACTTCAATTAGCGGGAGGAGAGAGACCCAGTACTTC. It specifies CATSISGRRETQYF.

The chain has TRBV24-1 and TRBJ2-3; D might be TRBD1 (5 bases). The CDR3 has 13 amino acids. Germline values: CDR1 KGHDR, CDR2 SFDVKD. Trimming removed 5 bases from V and 7 bases from J, with 12 bases in between. CDR3 residues: CATSALGQHTQYF. CDR3 nucleotide sequence: TGTGCCACCAGTGCGTTGGGGCAGCATACGCAGTATTTT.

The rearrangement links TRBV11-2 to TRBJ2-2; 8 positions match TRBD2. The length of the CDR3 is 17 residues. The V gene end was trimmed by 2 bases and the J gene end by 6 bases; junction bases not matched to a gene: 11. CDR1 and CDR2 (germline): SGHAT, FQNNGV. In DNA, the CDR3 is TGTGCCAGCAGCTTAAGGTGGAGGGCTAGCGGGCCCGGGGAGCTGTTTTTT. The encoded protein is CASSLRWRASGPGELFF.

The DNA for the CDR3 is TGTGCCAGCAGTTTGTCGCTAGCGGGAGGAGAGCAGTTCTTC. It encodes CASSLSLAGGEQFF. The chain joins TRBV27 to TRBJ2-1; TRBD2 matches 11 bases. V dropped 3 bases and J dropped 10; count of bases not matched to a gene: 5. The germline gives CDR1 MNHEY, CDR2 SMNVEV (reference sequence). This CDR3 spans 14 amino acids.

V usage is TRBV3-1 (or the pseudogene TRBV3-2) and J usage is TRBJ2-7, with TRBD2 matching 9 bases. There are 15 residues in the CDR3. CDR1 and CDR2 from the germline V gene are LGHDT and YNNKEL (reference sequence). V was pared by 0 bases and J by 7 bases, with 7 bases of the junction left unmatched. The CDR3 is CASSQDFAGGREQYF. CDR3 nucleotides: TGTGCCAGCAGCCAAGATTTCGCGGGAGGGCGGGAGCAGTACTTC.

The J gene is TRBJ2-3, the V gene TRBV7-3; 10 bases fit TRBD2. This CDR3 is 16 amino acids long. Unmatched junction bases numbered 5, after V lost 1 base and J lost 4 bases. Looked up from germline, CDR1 is SGHTA and CDR2 is FQGTGA. This CDR3 reads CASSLIPAGGPDTQYF. In DNA form, the CDR3 reads TGTGCCAGCAGCTTAATCCCAGCGGGGGGGCCAGATACGCAGTATTTT.

This clone was picked up a small number of times. The chain couples TRBV18 to TRBJ2-6, with 10 nucleotides matching TRBD1. CDR3 length: 19 amino acids. CDR1 is KGHSH and CDR2 is LQKENI in the germline V gene. The V segment lost 3 bases and the J segment 1 base; nucleotides outside the gene matches: 9. CDR3 residues: CASSPRPGQGLSGANVLTF. In DNA, the CDR3 is TGTGCCAGCTCACCCCGACCGGGACAGGGGCTATCTGGGGCCAACGTCCTGACTTTC.

The chain is built from TRBV11-2 and TRBJ2-5, with D tentatively TRBD2 (7 bases). There are 15 residues in the CDR3. V was cut by 2 bases and J by 5 bases, with 15 bases left in between. The germline gives CDR1 SGHAT, CDR2 FQNNGV. DNA for the CDR3: TGTGCCAGCAGCTTAAATACGGGGGGCCGGGAGACCCAGTACTTC. Amino acids: CASSLNTGGRETQYF.

The chain combines TRBV7-2 with TRBJ1-5; 9 positions match TRBD1. The CDR3 has 15 residues. CDR1 and CDR2 (germline): SGHTA, FQGNSA. The junction had 5 bases not matched to a gene; V was cut back by 7 bases and J by 1 base. The CDR3 coding sequence is TGTGCCAGCAACCAAGGACAGGGGAGCAATCAGCCCCAGCATTTT. This sequence encodes CASNQGQGSNQPQHF.

The rearrangement joins TRBV12-5 to TRBJ1-1; 7 bases match TRBD1. The CDR3 extends over 13 amino acids. The germline V gene encodes CDR1 LGHNT and CDR2 FRNRAP. Trimming at V came to 8 bases and at J to 7 bases, leaving 10 bases not matched to a gene. This CDR3 reads CASKNRGGGEAFF. DNA of the CDR3: TGTGCTAGTAAGAACAGGGGTGGGGGTGAAGCTTTCTTT.

V is TRBV7-9 and J is TRBJ2-2; TRBD2 matches 7 bases. The trim removed 5 bases at V and 4 bases at J, leaving 7 bases unmatched. This CDR3 is built from 15 residues. Germline V gene lookup returns CDR1 SEHNR and CDR2 FQNEAQ (reference sequence). CDR3 sequence reads: CASSERLAPTGELFF. CDR3 nucleotides: TGTGCCAGCAGCGAAAGACTAGCCCCCACCGGGGAGCTGTTTTTT.

This sequence joins TRBV27 and TRBJ2-6; the D gene is possibly TRBD2 (5 bases). The CDR3 is 15 amino acids. CDR1 is MNHEY, CDR2 SMNVEV, per germline (reference sequence). The V end lost 5 bases, the J end lost 0 bases, and 8 bases lay between the germline ends. Here the CDR3 reads CASSARGSGANVLTF. The CDR3 DNA reads as TGTGCCAGCAGTGCCCGGGGCTCTGGGGCCAACGTCCTGACTTTC.

V is TRBV4-1 and J is TRBJ2-3; 10 nucleotides align to TRBD2. The CDR3 loop spans 16 amino acids. V trimming: 2 bases; J trimming: 1 base; junction bases outside the gene matches: 3. The germline gives CDR1 MGHRA, CDR2 YSYEKL. The CDR3 loop reads CASSQKAGGGTDTQYF. The CDR3 DNA is TGCGCCAGCAGCCAAAAAGCGGGGGGGGGCACAGATACGCAGTATTTT.

The chain recombines TRBV19 with TRBJ1-1; TRBD1 aligns across 7 bases. V dropped 3 bases and J dropped 7; count of bases not matched to a gene: 2. CDR1 is LNHDA and CDR2 is SQIVND in the germline V gene (reference sequence). The CDR3 covers 12 residues. The CDR3 nucleotides read TGTGCCAGTAGTATTGGGACAGTTGAAGCTTTCTTT. It encodes CASSIGTVEAFF.

The chain is built from TRBV5-1 and TRBJ1-6; possible D gene TRBD1, 6 bases. V was pared by 0 bases and J by 10 bases, with 11 bases between. Germline loops: CDR1 SGHRS, CDR2 YFSETQ. CDR3 size: 14 residues. The CDR3 DNA sequence: TGCGCCAGCAGCTTGGCCCGCAGGGGCTCACCCCTCCACTTT. It translates to CASSLARRGSPLHF.

This chain links TRBV7-6 with TRBJ2-3, with 8 bases fitting TRBD1. Trimming took 2 bases from V and 4 from J; bases not matched to a gene: 2. CDR1 and CDR2 from the germline V gene are SGHVS and FNYEAQ. The CDR3 has 14 residues. The CDR3 sequence is CASSLSGGADTQYF. The CDR3 DNA reads TGTGCCAGCAGCTTATCAGGGGGCGCAGATACGCAGTATTTT.

The CDR3 nucleotides read TGTGCCACCAGCAGAGTGGGGGAGGGAGGTAATGAGCAGTTCTTC. Its protein product is CATSRVGEGGNEQFF. The chain is built from TRBV15 and TRBJ2-1; 7 bases map to TRBD2. Germline trimming cut 1 base from V and 7 bases from J; bases unmatched to any gene: 7. This CDR3 region has 15 residues. CDR1 is LNHNV and CDR2 is YYDKDF in the germline V gene (reference sequence).

The chain joins TRBV28 to TRBJ2-7, with a possible D match to TRBD2 (7 bases). Germline CDR1 MDHEN, CDR2 SYDVKM. Trimming pared 8 bases from V and 5 bases from J, leaving 16 bases between. The CDR3 consists of 13 residues. The CDR3 loop reads CASFSGPGDEQYF. CDR3 in DNA: TGTGCCAGCTTTAGCGGGCCAGGGGACGAGCAGTACTTC. Drawing the rest from reference TRBV28 and TRBJ2-7, the complete variable domain is DVKVTQSSRYLVKRTGEKVFLECVQDMDHENMFWYRQDPGLGLRLIYFSYDVKMKEKGDIPEGYSVSREKKERFSLILESASTNQTSMYLCASFSGPGDEQYFGPGTRLTVT.

The chain is built from TRBV5-1 and TRBJ2-2, with 8 bases that match TRBD2. The CDR3 loop spans 15 amino acids. CDR1 and CDR2 (germline): SGHRS, YFSETQ. The V gene end was trimmed by 0 bases and the J gene end by 6 bases; junction bases not matched to a gene: 4. For the CDR3, the DNA is TGCGCCAGCAGCTTGGCGGGACTAGATCCCGGGGAGCTGTTTTTT. Protein product: CASSLAGLDPGELFF.

The chain carries TRBV18 and TRBJ1-1; TRBD1 might be the D (5 bases). The V and J ends lost 2 bases and 6 bases respectively, with 7 bases between them. The V gene's germline CDR1 is KGHSH and CDR2 LQKENI. CDR3 length: 12 residues. CDR3 sequence: CASSPVGPEAFF. Here the CDR3 DNA reads TGTGCCAGCTCACCAGTGGGGCCTGAAGCTTTCTTT. The full variable domain, in which reference TRBV18 and TRBJ1-1 provide the parts outside the CDR3, is NAGVMQNPRHLVRRRGQEARLRCSPMKGHSHVYWYRQLPEEGLKFMVYLQKENIIDESGMPKERFSAEFPKEGPSILRIQQVVRGDSAAYFCASSPVGPEAFFGQGTRLTVV.

The rearrangement joins TRBV18 to TRBJ2-7; 10 bases align to TRBD2. CDR3 length: 15 residues. Looked up from germline, CDR1 is KGHSH and CDR2 is LQKENI. J gave up 5 bases and V 6 bases, and 10 bases lay outside the gene matches. The CDR3: CASSPGTSVGDEQYF. The CDR3 DNA is TGTGCCAGCTCTCCCGGGACTAGCGTTGGTGACGAGCAGTACTTC.

The chain carries TRBV18 and TRBJ2-7; possibly TRBD1 for D (5 bases). The ends were cut back, 2 bases at V and 0 bases at J, with 14 bases in the middle. Germline-derived CDR1 and CDR2 are KGHSH and LQKENI. The CDR3 has 16 residues. The CDR3 loop is CASSPELARVSYEQYF. For the CDR3, the DNA is TGTGCCAGCTCACCAGAACTGGCCAGGGTCTCCTACGAGCAGTACTTC.